This passage covers 8 T cell receptor beta chains from one sample sequenced in a study of persistence of HIV-infected CD4 T cells (dated by TCRdb to 2019 to 2021). The meaning of the sample's treatment or condition label: suppressive antiretroviral therapy. A pool of overlapping 15-mer peptides from HIV-1 Gag, at around 1.1 ug per peptide per mL, was used to stimulate the cells. Nonresponding CD40L-negative CD69-negative CD45RO-high memory CD4+ T cells were sorted as memory populations depleted of antigen-responding cells. Their cognate antigens are unknown. TCRbeta repertoires were sequenced from genomic DNA with the immunoSEQ hsTCRB assay version 4 in survey mode. Imported from immuneACCESS, the table was reduced by TCRdb to in-frame sequences with V and J called. These copies leave out some clones; in studies compared against another copy, an unresolved V gene accounts for under half, and the cause of the remainder is not known. This sample lists 30,000 to 45,000 clones; approximately 85% were detected once. The ten largest clones take up approximately 1% of the sample.

The sequences come from cultured CD4+ T cells from PBMCs, collected from a patient who received antiretroviral therapy. The cell subset or site label on this specimen signifies: CD40L-CD69- CD45RO-high memory CD4 T cells not responding to Gag peptides. These receptors originate from an adult with HIV. The donor label of this sample is uncertain.

V and J are TRBV5-1 and TRBJ1-1; D might be TRBD1 (5 bases). Germline CDR1 is SGHRS and CDR2 is YFSETQ. Deletions cut 1 base from V and 5 bases from J, with 9 bases between. The CDR3 is 13 residues long. The CDR3 here is CASSLRGGTEAFF. The CDR3 DNA is TGCGCCAGCAGCTTGAGGGGAGGGACTGAAGCTTTCTTT.

CDR3 amino acids: CASSFTISQGFPANTEAFF. The CDR3 DNA follows: TGCGCCAGCAGCTTCACGATATCACAGGGGTTCCCTGCCAACACTGAAGCTTTCTTT. J is TRBJ1-1 and V is TRBV5-1; TRBD1 agrees at 7 bases. Germline lookup yields CDR1 SGHRS and CDR2 YFSETQ. The junction had 18 bases not matched to a gene; V was cut back by 2 bases and J by 2 bases. The CDR3 covers 19 residues. The whole variable domain, remainder taken from reference TRBV5-1 and TRBJ1-1, is KAGVTQTPRYLIKTRGQQVTLSCSPISGHRSVSWYQQTPGQGLQFLFEYFSETQRNKGNFPGRFSGRQFSNSRSEMNVSTLELGDSALYLCASSFTISQGFPANTEAFFGQGTRLTVV.

The genes are TRBV14 and TRBJ1-2; D is unresolved. Germline CDR1 reads SGHDN; CDR2 reads FVKESK. Trimming removed 5 bases from V and 3 bases from J, with 10 bases in between. This CDR3 is 13 amino acids long. CDR3 nucleotide sequence: TGTGCCAGCAGCGCGACGGATCACTATGGCTACACCTTC. This translates into CASSATDHYGYTF.

The rearrangement joins TRBV2 to TRBJ1-5, with D unclear. V gave up 5 bases and J gave up 7 bases, with 18 bases separating them. Germline-derived CDR1 and CDR2 are SNHLY and FYNNEI. The CDR3 totals 15 residues. The CDR3 protein is CASSNQDATGQPQHF. CDR3 nucleotide sequence: TGTGCCAGCAGTAACCAGGACGCCACGGGGCAGCCCCAGCATTTT.

This chain links TRBV9 with TRBJ1-6; D possibly corresponds to TRBD1 (5 bases). The length of the CDR3 is 17 residues. Looked up from germline, CDR1 is SGDLS and CDR2 is YYNGEE. V was clipped by 3 bases and J by 3 bases, with 16 bases between them. DNA for the CDR3: TGTGCCAGCAGCGCAGGCGAGACAGACCTCTATAATTCACCCCTCCACTTT. This sequence encodes CASSAGETDLYNSPLHF.

The chain recombines TRBV19 with TRBJ2-5; 8 nucleotides align to TRBD1. In germline, CDR1 is LNHDA, CDR2 SQIVND (reference sequence). This CDR3 comprises 15 residues. V dropped 5 bases and J dropped 3; count of bases not matched to a gene: 8. The CDR3 DNA reads TGTGCCAGTAGTTTCGGCAGGGGGCTCGAAGAGACCCAGTACTTC. This encodes CASSFGRGLEETQYF.

The chain uses TRBV11-2 and TRBJ2-1; 7 bases are shared with TRBD1. Germline V lookup: CDR1 SGHAT, CDR2 FQNNGV. J lost 5 bases, V lost 0 bases, and 13 bases had no gene match. This CDR3 region has 18 residues. In nucleotides, the CDR3 is TGTGCCAGCAGCTTAGATTTGAAGGGGGCTGCTATGAACAATGAGCAGTTCTTC. Its translation: CASSLDLKGAAMNNEQFF.

The V and J genes are TRBV3-1 (or the pseudogene TRBV3-2) and TRBJ2-2; unclear D gene. CDR3 length equals 14 residues. Trimming pared 7 bases from V and 1 base from J, leaving 10 bases between. Germline CDR1 and CDR2: LGHDT and YNNKEL (reference sequence). Written as DNA, the CDR3 is TGTGCCAGCAAAAGGGCCCGGAACACCGGGGAGCTGTTTTTT. Translated: CASKRARNTGELFF.